In its sample, the clone carrying this TCR beta chain was seen a few times. Its target is unknown. TCRdb's table, derived via immunoSEQ multiplex PCR, lists solely in-frame clones and lacks some. The sample shows 85,000 to 90,000 clones, less than 80% of them seen only once. This entry is derived from a study of radiotherapy plus CTLA-4 blockade in lung cancer. Study-wide findings and caveats: Subsequent to radiotherapy plus ipilimumab, tumor-derived TCR clones underwent expansion in blood.

CDR1 MNHNY and CDR2 SVGAGI come from the germline V gene (reference sequence). The CDR3 spans 14 residues. V was pared by 5 bases and J by 2 bases, with 12 bases between. Sequenced material: peripheral blood, taken from a patient treated with radiotherapy plus ipilimumab. The chain is built from TRBV6-6 and TRBJ1-2, with D possibly TRBD1 on 6 matching bases. The receptor's source is a human donor with non-small cell lung cancer that progressed on radiotherapy plus ipilimumab. CDR3 coding DNA: TGTGCCAGCAGTGCAACGGGGGCAAACTATGGCTACACCTTC. Translation: CASSATGANYGYTF.